This TCR beta chain came from a study of early T cells in non-severe SARS-CoV-2 infection. Study as a whole: Sequencing input comprised bulk RNA from unsorted whole blood; chain pairing was not available. Overall study results and limits: Anti-spike CD8 responses were favored by VDJdb matching, which missed private and CD4 specificities.

There are a few counts of this clonotype. Its antigen is not identified. As part of library construction, unique molecular identifiers were attached to individual cDNA molecules. Using its own MiXCR run on the 5' RACE reads, TCRdb lists one record per CDR3 protein. This table has 65,000 to 90,000 distinct CDR3 sequences, around 10% appearing once. Germline-derived CDR1 and CDR2 are DFQATT and SNEGSKA (reference sequence). There are 14 residues in the CDR3. With 1 base clipped from V and 4 bases from J, the junction kept 6 bases outside the gene matches. The chain couples TRBV20-1 to TRBJ2-5; 7 nucleotides align to TRBD2. The receptor's source is an adult who was a healthcare worker with PCR-confirmed SARS-CoV-2 infection or an uninfected control (not recorded which). Material for sequencing was whole blood. The CDR3 loop reads CSARVSSGRETQYF. The CDR3, as DNA: TGCAGTGCTAGAGTCTCTAGCGGACGAGAGACCCAGTACTTC.